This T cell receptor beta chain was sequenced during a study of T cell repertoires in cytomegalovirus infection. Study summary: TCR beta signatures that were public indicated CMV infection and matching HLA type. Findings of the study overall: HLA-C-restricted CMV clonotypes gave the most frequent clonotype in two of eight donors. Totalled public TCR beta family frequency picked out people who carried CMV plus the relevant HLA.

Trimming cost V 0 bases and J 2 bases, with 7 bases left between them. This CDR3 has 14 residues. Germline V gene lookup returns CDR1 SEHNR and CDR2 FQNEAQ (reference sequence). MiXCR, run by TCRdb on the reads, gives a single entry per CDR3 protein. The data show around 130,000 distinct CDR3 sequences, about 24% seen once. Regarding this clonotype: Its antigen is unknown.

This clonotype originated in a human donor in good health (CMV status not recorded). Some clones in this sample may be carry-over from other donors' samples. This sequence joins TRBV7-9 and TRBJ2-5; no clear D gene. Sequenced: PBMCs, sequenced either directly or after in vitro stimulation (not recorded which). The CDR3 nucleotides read TGTGCCAGCAGCTTAGCCGATTTACAAGAGACCCAGTACTTC. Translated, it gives CASSLADLQETQYF.